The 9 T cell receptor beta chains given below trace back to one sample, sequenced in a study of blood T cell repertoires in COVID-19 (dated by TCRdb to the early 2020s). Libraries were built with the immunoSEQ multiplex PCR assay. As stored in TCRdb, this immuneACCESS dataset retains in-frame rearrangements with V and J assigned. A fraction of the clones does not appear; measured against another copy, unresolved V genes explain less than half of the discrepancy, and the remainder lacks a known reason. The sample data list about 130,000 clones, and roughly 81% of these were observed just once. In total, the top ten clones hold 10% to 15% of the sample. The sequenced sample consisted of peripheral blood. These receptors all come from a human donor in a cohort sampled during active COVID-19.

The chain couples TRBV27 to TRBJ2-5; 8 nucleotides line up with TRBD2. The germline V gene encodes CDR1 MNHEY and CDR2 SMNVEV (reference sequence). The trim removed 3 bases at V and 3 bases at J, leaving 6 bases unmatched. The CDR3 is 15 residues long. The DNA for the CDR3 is TGTGCCAGCAGTTTTTCGGGGGGGTCCAAAGAGACCCAGTACTTC. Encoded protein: CASSFSGGSKETQYF.

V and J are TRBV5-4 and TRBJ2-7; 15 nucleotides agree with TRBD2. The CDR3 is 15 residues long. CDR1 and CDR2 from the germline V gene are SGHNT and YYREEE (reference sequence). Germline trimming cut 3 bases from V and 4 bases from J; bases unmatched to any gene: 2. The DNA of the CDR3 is TGTGCCAGCAGCTCAGGACTAGCGGGGGGGTACGAGCAGTACTTC. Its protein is CASSSGLAGGYEQYF. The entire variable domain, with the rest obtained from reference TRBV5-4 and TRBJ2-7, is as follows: ETGVTQSPTHLIKTRGQQVTLRCSSQSGHNTVSWYQQALGQGPQFIFQYYREEENGRGNFPPRFSGLQFPNYSSELNVNALELDDSALYLCASSSGLAGGYEQYFGPGTRLTVT.

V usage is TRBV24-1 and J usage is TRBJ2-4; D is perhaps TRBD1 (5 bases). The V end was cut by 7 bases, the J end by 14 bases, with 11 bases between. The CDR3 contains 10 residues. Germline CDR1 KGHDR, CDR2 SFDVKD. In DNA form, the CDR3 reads TGTGCCACCAGCCCAGGGTGTGAGTACTTC. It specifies CATSPGCEYF.

In DNA form, the CDR3 reads TGCGCCAGCAGCTTGCAGCCTACGACAGCGGGGGTCTCCTACGAGCAGTACTTC. Translation: CASSLQPTTAGVSYEQYF. The rearrangement uses TRBV5-1 and TRBJ2-7, with 8 bases matching TRBD2. The CDR3 has 18 amino acids. The trim removed 1 base at V and 0 bases at J, leaving 12 bases unmatched. Germline CDR1 is SGHRS and CDR2 is YFSETQ.

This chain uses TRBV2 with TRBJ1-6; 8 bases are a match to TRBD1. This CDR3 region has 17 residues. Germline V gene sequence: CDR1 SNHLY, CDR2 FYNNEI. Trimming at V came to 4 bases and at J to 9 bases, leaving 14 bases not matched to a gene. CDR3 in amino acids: CASSGGSADRGGSPLHF. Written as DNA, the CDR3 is TGTGCCAGCAGTGGGGGGAGCGCTGACAGGGGAGGTTCACCCCTCCACTTT.

This chain's CDR3 is CASSESSAFADTQYF. In DNA form, the CDR3 reads TGCGCCAGCAGTGAGTCTAGCGCTTTCGCAGATACGCAGTATTTT. This chain uses TRBV10-1 with TRBJ2-3; the D gene is possibly TRBD2 (5 bases). V was trimmed by 0 bases and J by 4 bases, leaving 11 bases between them. This CDR3 comprises 15 residues. Germline V CDR1 and CDR2: WNHNN, SYGVQD (reference sequence).

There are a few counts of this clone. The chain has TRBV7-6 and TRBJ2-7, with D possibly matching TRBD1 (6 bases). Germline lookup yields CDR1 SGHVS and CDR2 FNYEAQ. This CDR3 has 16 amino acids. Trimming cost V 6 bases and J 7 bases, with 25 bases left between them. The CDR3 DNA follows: TGTGCCAGCAGTAAAACCGGGACATCTTTTACGAATGAGCAGTACTTC. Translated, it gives CASSKTGTSFTNEQYF.

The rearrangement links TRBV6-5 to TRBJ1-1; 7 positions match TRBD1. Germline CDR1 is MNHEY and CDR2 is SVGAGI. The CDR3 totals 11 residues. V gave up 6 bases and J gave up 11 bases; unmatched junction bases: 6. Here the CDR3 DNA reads TGTGCCAGCAGGACAGGGCCCGGGGCTTTCTTT. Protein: CASRTGPGAFF.

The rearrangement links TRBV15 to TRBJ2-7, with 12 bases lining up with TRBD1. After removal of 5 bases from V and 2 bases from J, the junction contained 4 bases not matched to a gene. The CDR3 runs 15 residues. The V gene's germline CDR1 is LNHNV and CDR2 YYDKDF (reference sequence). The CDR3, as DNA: TGTGCCACCAGCGCCCGGGACAGGGGGCCCTACGAGCAGTACTTC. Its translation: CATSARDRGPYEQYF. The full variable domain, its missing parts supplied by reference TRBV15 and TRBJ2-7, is DAMVIQNPRYQVTQFGKPVTLSCSQTLNHNVMYWYQQKSSQAPKLLFHYYDKDFNNEADTPDNFQSRRPNTSFCFLDIRSPGLGDTAMYLCATSARDRGPYEQYFGPGTRLTVT.